This T cell receptor (beta chain) was documented in a study of shared clonotypes between healthy human individuals. Only in-frame clones appear in the TCRdb table, and some are missing; sequencing was by immunoSEQ multiplex PCR. The sample consists of 2,100,000 or so clones, approximately 95% of them appearing once. Sequences were obtained from naive CD4+ T cells sorted from blood. Subset reported: CD45RA+ positively selected. This TCR was sampled from a man younger than 35 in good health.

For the CDR3, the DNA is TGTGCCAGCGGACAGGGGGTCCATTTACGCTCCTACGAGCAGTACTTC. This codes for CASGQGVHLRSYEQYF. The genes are TRBV2 and TRBJ2-7; 10 bases are a match to TRBD1. The junction had 10 bases not matched to a gene; V was cut back by 8 bases and J by 0 bases. The CDR3 sequence is 16 residues long. The germline CDR1 and CDR2 sequences are SNHLY and FYNNEI. Looking up the rest from reference TRBV2 and TRBJ2-7 gives the full variable domain: EPEVTQTPSHQVTQMGQEVILRCVPISNHLYFYWYRQILGQKVEFLVSFYNNEISEKSEIFDDQFSVERPDGSNFTLKIRSTKLEDSAMYFCASGQGVHLRSYEQYFGPGTRLTVT.